The 8 T cell receptor beta chains given below trace back to one sample, sequenced in a study of control samples from healthy donors and cancer patients. Assay used: immunoSEQ multiplex PCR; TCRdb lists only in-frame clones, some missing. The sample consists of fewer than 60,000 clones, 80% to 90% of them appearing once. The sample taken for sequencing was PBMCs. Source of these receptors: a woman in her 50s with lung cancer.

This chain joins TRBV6-5 and TRBJ1-1; the D is unclear. The CDR3 spans 14 residues. Deletions cut 8 bases from V and 0 bases from J, with 13 bases between. Germline V gene sequence: CDR1 MNHEY, CDR2 SVGAGI. The chain's CDR3 is CASFGANLNTEAFF. The CDR3 nucleotides are TGTGCCAGCTTCGGTGCCAATTTGAACACTGAAGCTTTCTTT.

This clone came up once. The chain has TRBV28 and TRBJ1-1; TRBD1 agrees at 8 bases. The CDR3 runs 16 residues. Unmatched junction bases numbered 5, after V lost 1 base and J lost 1 base. Germline-derived CDR1 and CDR2 are MDHEN and SYDVKM. The CDR3 loop reads CASSLYRTGTNTEAFF. CDR3 in DNA: TGTGCCAGCAGTTTATACCGGACAGGGACGAACACTGAAGCTTTCTTT.

The V gene is TRBV18, the J gene TRBJ2-1; 9 bases agree with TRBD1. The junction had 13 bases not matched to a gene; V was cut back by 6 bases and J by 4 bases. Per germline, CDR1 KGHSH and CDR2 LQKENI. This CDR3 has 17 residues. The CDR3 protein is CASSPGTGRGLYNEQFF. CDR3 nucleotides: TGTGCCAGCTCCCCAGGGACAGGGAGGGGCCTTTACAATGAGCAGTTCTTC. Full variable domain (missing parts from reference TRBV18 and TRBJ2-1): NAGVMQNPRHLVRRRGQEARLRCSPMKGHSHVYWYRQLPEEGLKFMVYLQKENIIDESGMPKERFSAEFPKEGPSILRIQQVVRGDSAAYFCASSPGTGRGLYNEQFFGPGTRLTVL.

This sequence joins TRBV24-1 and TRBJ2-1, with D perhaps TRBD1 (6 bases). Germline V gene sequence: CDR1 KGHDR, CDR2 SFDVKD. V was pared by 3 bases and J by 5 bases, with 13 bases between. The CDR3 runs to 15 residues. The CDR3 region has the DNA TGTGCCACCAGTGATGCAGGGGTGAGGCACAATGAGCAGTTCTTC. Translating it yields CATSDAGVRHNEQFF.

The rearrangement links TRBV19 to TRBJ2-2; TRBD1 matches 7 bases. The length of the CDR3 is 15 residues. Germline trimming cut 5 bases from V and 5 bases from J; bases unmatched to any gene: 8. Per germline, CDR1 LNHDA and CDR2 SQIVND (reference sequence). The CDR3 loop is CASSGTGARTGELFF. In DNA, the CDR3 is TGTGCCAGTAGTGGAACAGGGGCCAGGACCGGGGAGCTGTTTTTT. The whole variable domain, remainder taken from reference TRBV19 and TRBJ2-2, is DGGITQSPKYLFRKEGQNVTLSCEQNLNHDAMYWYRQDPGQGLRLIYYSQIVNDFQKGDIAEGYSVSREKKESFPLTVTSAQKNPTAFYLCASSGTGARTGELFFGEGSRLTVL.

This chain uses TRBV5-4 with TRBJ1-2, with D uncertain. Germline V lookup: CDR1 SGHNT, CDR2 YYREEE (reference sequence). This CDR3 is built from 14 residues. Trimming removed 0 bases from V and 0 bases from J, with 6 bases in between. CDR3 amino acids: CASSLETANYGYTF. The DNA of the CDR3 is TGTGCCAGCAGCTTGGAAACAGCTAACTATGGCTACACCTTC.

The chain recombines TRBV2 with TRBJ2-2; D gene ambiguous. CDR3 size: 14 residues. Germline CDR1 is SNHLY and CDR2 is FYNNEI. Trimming took off 5 bases at V and 2 bases at J, with 9 bases between the two ends. The CDR3 bases are TGTGCCAGCAGTCCACCGATAAACACCGGGGAGCTGTTTTTT. It yields the protein CASSPPINTGELFF.

This clone was seen only a few times. Different DNA sequences within this sample yield the same CDR3. This rearrangement joins TRBV7-9 to TRBJ1-2; no reliable D call. The germline V gene has CDR1 SEHNR and CDR2 FQNEAQ (reference sequence). V was shortened by 2 bases and J by 8 bases, with 6 bases between the two germline ends. The CDR3 is made up of 11 amino acids. CDR3 sequence (DNA): TGTGCCAGCAGCTTATTGGAAGGCTACACCTTC. Its translation: CASSLLEGYTF.